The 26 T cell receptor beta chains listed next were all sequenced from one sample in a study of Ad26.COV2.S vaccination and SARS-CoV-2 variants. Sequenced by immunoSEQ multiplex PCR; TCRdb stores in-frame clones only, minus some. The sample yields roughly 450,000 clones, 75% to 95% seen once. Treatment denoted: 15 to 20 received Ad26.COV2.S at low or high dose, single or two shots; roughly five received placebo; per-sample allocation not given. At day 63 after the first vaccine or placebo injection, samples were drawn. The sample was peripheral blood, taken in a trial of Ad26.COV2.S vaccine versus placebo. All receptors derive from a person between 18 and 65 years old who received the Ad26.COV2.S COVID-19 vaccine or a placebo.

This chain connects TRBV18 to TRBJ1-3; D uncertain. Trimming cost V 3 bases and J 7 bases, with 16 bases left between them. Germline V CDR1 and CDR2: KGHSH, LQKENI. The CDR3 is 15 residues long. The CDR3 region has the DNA TGTGCCAGCTCACCGAAAGCCGGTGGGAGGAACACCATATATTTT. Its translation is CASSPKAGGRNTIYF.

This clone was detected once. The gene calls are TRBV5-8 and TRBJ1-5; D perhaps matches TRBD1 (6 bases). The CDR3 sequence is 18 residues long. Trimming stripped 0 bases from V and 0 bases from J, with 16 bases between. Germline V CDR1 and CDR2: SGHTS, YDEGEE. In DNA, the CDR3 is TGTGCCAGCAGCTTGGAAAGGACAGTCCTAATTAGCAATCAGCCCCAGCATTTT. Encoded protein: CASSLERTVLISNQPQHF.

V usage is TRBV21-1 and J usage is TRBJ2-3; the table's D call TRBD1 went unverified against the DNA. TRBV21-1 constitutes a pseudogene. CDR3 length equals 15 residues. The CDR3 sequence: CASIVGQGDTDTQYF. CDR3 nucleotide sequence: TGTGCCAGCATCGTGGGACAGGGGGACACAGATACGCAGTATTTT.

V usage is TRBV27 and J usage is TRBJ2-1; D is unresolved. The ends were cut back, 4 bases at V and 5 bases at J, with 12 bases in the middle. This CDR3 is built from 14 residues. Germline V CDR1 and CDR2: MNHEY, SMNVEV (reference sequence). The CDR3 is CASSSRLVNNEQFF. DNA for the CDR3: TGTGCCAGCAGTTCCAGACTGGTTAACAATGAGCAGTTCTTC.

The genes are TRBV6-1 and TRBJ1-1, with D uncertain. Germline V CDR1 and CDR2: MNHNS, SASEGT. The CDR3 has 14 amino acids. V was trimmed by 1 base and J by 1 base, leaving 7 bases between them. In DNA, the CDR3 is TGTGCCAGCAGTGAAGTCGGAGAGAACACTGAAGCTTTCTTT. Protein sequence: CASSEVGENTEAFF.

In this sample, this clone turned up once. This CDR3 reads CAKQSVRTTSYEQYF. The CDR3 nucleotides are TGCGCCAAACAAAGCGTGCGGACAACCTCCTACGAGCAGTACTTC. The chain has TRBV10-1 and TRBJ2-7, with a weak D call TRBD1 (5 bases). Trimming pared 10 bases from V and 0 bases from J, leaving 19 bases between. The germline CDR1 and CDR2 sequences are WNHNN and SYGVQD (reference sequence). The CDR3 runs 15 residues.

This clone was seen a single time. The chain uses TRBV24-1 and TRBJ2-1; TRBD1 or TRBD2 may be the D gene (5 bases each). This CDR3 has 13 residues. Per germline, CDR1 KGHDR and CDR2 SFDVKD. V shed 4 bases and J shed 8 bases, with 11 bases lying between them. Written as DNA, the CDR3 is TGTGCCACCAGTGAGCCGGGACCAGATGAGCAGTTCTTC. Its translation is CATSEPGPDEQFF.

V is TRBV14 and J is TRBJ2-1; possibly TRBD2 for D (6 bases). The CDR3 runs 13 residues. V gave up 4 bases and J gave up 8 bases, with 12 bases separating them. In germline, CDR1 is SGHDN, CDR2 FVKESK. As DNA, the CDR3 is TGTGCCAGCAGCCCGGGAGTGGGCTATGAGCAGTTCTTC. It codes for CASSPGVGYEQFF.

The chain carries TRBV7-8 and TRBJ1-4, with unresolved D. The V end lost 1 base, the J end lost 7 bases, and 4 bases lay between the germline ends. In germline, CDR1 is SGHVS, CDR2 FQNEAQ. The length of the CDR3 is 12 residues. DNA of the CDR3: TGTGCCAGCAGCTTAGGTAGTGAAAAACTGTTTTTT. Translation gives CASSLGSEKLFF. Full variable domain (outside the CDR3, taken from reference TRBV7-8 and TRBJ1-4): GAGVSQSPRYKVAKRGQDVALRCDPISGHVSLFWYQQALGQGPEFLTYFQNEAQLDKSGLPSDRFFAERPEGSVSTLKIQRTQQEDSAVYLCASSLGSEKLFFGSGTQLSVL.

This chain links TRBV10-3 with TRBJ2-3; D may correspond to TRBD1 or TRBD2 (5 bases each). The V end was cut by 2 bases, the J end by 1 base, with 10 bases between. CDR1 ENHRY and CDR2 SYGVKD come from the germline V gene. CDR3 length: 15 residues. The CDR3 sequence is CAISERVGGTDTQYF. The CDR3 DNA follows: TGTGCCATCAGTGAGCGTGTGGGGGGCACAGATACGCAGTATTTT.

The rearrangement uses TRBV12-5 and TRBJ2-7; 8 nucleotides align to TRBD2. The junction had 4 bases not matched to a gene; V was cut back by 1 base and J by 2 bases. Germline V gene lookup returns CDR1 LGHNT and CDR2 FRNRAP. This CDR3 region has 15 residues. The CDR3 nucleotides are TGTGCTAGTGGTTTGGCAAGCGGGGGTGCCTACGAGCAGTACTTC. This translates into CASGLASGGAYEQYF.

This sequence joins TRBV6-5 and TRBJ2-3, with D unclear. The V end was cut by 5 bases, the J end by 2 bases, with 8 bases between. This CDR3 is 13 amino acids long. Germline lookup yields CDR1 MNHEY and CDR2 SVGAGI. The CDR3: CASSRKNTDTQYF. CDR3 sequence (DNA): TGTGCCAGCAGTAGAAAAAACACAGATACGCAGTATTTT.

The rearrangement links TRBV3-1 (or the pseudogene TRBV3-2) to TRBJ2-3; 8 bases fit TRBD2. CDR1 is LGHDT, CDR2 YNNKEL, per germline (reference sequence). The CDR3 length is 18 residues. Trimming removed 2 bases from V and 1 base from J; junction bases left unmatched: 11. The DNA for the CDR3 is TGTGCCAGCAGCCAAAAGGGGGGAGGACTAGCCGGCACAGATACGCAGTATTTT. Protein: CASSQKGGGLAGTDTQYF.

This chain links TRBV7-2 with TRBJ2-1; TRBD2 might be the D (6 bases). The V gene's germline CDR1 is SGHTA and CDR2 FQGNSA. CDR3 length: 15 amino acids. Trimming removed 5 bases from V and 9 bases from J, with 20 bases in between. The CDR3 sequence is CASSPIGASEGEQFF. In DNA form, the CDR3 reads TGTGCCAGCAGCCCCATCGGGGCTAGCGAGGGTGAGCAGTTCTTC.

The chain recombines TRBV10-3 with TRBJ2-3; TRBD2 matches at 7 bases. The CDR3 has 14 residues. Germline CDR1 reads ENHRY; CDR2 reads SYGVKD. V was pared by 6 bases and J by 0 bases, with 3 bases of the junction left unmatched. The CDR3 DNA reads TGTGCCATCAGGGGGACTACCAGCACAGATACGCAGTATTTT. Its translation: CAIRGTTSTDTQYF.

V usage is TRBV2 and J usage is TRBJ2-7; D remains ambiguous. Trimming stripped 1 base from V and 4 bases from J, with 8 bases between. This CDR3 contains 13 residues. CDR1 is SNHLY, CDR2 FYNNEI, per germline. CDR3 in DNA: TGTGCCAGCAGTGAAGAGTCCCCATACGAGCAGTACTTC. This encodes CASSEESPYEQYF.

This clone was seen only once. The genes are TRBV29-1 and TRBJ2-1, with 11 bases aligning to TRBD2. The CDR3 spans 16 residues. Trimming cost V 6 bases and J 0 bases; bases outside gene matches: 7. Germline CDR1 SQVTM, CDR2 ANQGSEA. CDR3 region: CSVKGLAESSYNEQFF. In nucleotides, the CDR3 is TGCAGCGTAAAGGGACTAGCGGAGAGCTCCTACAATGAGCAGTTCTTC.

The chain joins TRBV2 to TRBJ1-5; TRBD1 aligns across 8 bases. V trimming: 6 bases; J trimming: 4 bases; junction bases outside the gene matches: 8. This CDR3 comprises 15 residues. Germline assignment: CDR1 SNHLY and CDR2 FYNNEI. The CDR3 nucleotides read TGTGCCAGCAGCAGGACAGGGATGGGGAATCAGCCCCAGCATTTT. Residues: CASSRTGMGNQPQHF.

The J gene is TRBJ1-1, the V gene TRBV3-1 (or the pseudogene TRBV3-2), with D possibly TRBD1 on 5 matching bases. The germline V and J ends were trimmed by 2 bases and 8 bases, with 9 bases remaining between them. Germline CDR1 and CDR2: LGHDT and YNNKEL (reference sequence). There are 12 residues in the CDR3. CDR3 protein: CASSQMGQEAFF. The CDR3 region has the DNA TGTGCCAGCAGCCAAATGGGGCAGGAAGCTTTCTTT.

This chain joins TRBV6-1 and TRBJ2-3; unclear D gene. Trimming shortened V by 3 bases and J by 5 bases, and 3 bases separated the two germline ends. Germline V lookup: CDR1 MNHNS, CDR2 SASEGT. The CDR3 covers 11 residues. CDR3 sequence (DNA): TGTGCCAGCAGTGAGCTAGATACGCAGTATTTT. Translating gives CASSELDTQYF.

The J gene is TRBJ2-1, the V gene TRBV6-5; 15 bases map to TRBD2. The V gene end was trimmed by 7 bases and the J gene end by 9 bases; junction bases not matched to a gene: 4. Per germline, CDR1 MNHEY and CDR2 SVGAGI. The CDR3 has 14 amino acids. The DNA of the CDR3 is TGTGCCAGCACCTCGGGACTAGCGGGAGGTGAGCAGTTCTTC. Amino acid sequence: CASTSGLAGGEQFF.

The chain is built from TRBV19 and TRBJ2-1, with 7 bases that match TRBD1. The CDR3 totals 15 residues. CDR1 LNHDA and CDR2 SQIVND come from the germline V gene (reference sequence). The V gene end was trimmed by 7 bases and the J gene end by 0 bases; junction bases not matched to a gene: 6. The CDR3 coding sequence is TGTGCCAGTACGGACAGGCCTAGCTCCTACAATGAGCAGTTCTTC. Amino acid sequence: CASTDRPSSYNEQFF. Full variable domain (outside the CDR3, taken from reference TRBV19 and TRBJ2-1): DGGITQSPKYLFRKEGQNVTLSCEQNLNHDAMYWYRQDPGQGLRLIYYSQIVNDFQKGDIAEGYSVSREKKESFPLTVTSAQKNPTAFYLCASTDRPSSYNEQFFGPGTRLTVL.

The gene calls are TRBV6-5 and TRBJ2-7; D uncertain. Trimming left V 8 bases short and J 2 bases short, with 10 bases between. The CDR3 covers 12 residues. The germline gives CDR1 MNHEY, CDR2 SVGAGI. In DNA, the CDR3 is TGTGCCAGCGTAGGAGCGACCTACGAGCAGTACTTC. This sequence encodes CASVGATYEQYF.

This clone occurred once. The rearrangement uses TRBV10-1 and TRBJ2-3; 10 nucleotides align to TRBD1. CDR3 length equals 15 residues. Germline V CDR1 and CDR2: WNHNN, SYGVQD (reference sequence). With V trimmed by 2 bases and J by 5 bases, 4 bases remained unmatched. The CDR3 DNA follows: TGCGCCAGCAGTGAGGGGACAGGGGTGATAGATACGCAGTATTTT. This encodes CASSEGTGVIDTQYF.

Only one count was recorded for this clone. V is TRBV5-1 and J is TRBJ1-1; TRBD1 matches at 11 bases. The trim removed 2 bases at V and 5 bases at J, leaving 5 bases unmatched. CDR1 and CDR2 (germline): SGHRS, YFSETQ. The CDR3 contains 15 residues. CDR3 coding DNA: TGCGCCAGCAGCTTTGGGACAGGGGGAGAGACTGAAGCTTTCTTT. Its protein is CASSFGTGGETEAFF.

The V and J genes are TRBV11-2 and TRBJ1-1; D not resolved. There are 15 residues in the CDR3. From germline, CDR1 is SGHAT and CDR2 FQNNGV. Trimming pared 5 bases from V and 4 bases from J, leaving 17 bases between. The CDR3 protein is CASSPPERRATEAFF. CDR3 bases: TGTGCCAGCAGCCCTCCCGAGAGGAGGGCCACTGAAGCTTTCTTT.